Here is one T cell receptor beta chain with its context. What it recognizes is unknown. This sample was taken from a study of CD8+ T cells in alopecia areata. Turning to the study itself: For the treated group, dosing was oral tofacitinib at 5 to 10 mg twice daily. Study-wide results and limits: When scalp samples are sequenced, resident alphabeta T cells of normal skin are also captured.

As the sequencing template, cDNA was produced by extracting RNA and reverse transcribing it. TCRdb keeps only in-frame clones here, not all; method: immunoSEQ multiplex PCR. The repertoire holds roughly 99,000 clones, with roughly 84% as singletons. Treatment specified: oral pan-JAK inhibitor, 5-10 mg twice daily. This TCR was sampled from a human donor with alopecia areata. This sample comprised CD8+ T cells sorted from blood, obtained at week 24, from a patient treated with tofacitinib.

The CDR3 bases are TGCGCCAGCAGCCGTCCCCAGGCGGGGGGTTCCTACAATGAGCAGTTCTTC. Translating gives CASSRPQAGGSYNEQFF. The genes are TRBV4-1 and TRBJ2-1, with 8 bases fitting TRBD2. Germline CDR1 reads MGHRA; CDR2 reads YSYEKL. V shed 4 bases, J shed 1 base, and the junction held 9 bases outside the gene matches. CDR3 length equals 17 residues.